These 15 T cell receptor beta chains came from one sample sequenced in a study of CD8 T cells in ankylosing spondylitis. TCRdb itself ran the 5' RACE reads through MiXCR, one entry per CDR3 protein. The sample comprises a few hundred thousand distinct CDR3 sequences, around 21% of which are singletons, and about 4% rests with the top ten. The sequenced sample consisted of blood, either unsorted or a sorted T cell fraction (not recorded which). All receptors come from a female donor with ankylosing spondylitis or in good health (not recorded which).

This clonotype was picked up a small number of times. The chain is built from TRBV7-9 and TRBJ1-1; 8 nucleotides line up with TRBD1. Looked up from germline, CDR1 is SEHNR and CDR2 is FQNEAQ (reference sequence). The CDR3 is 15 residues long. V was clipped by 2 bases and J by 5 bases; unmatched bases: 7. The CDR3 reads CASSLRPTGDTEAFF. DNA of the CDR3: TGTGCCAGCAGCTTAAGGCCGACAGGGGATACTGAAGCTTTCTTT.

The V gene is TRBV6-1, the J gene TRBJ2-1; 9 nucleotides line up with TRBD2. The CDR3 totals 16 residues. Germline CDR1 is MNHNS and CDR2 is SASEGT. V dropped 6 bases and J dropped 1; count of bases not matched to a gene: 7. The chain's CDR3 is CASSPLSGRSYNEQFF. In DNA, the CDR3 is TGTGCCAGCAGCCCCCTTAGCGGGAGATCCTACAATGAGCAGTTCTTC.

The DNA for the CDR3 is TGCAGTGCGTTCGAGGTTCGCCTAGCGGGAGCTCAAGAGACCCAGTACTTC. Translation gives CSAFEVRLAGAQETQYF. This chain joins TRBV20-1 and TRBJ2-5; TRBD2 agrees at 10 bases. The length of the CDR3 is 17 residues. Germline assignment: CDR1 DFQATT and CDR2 SNEGSKA (reference sequence). The junction had 15 bases not matched to a gene; V was cut back by 6 bases and J by 2 bases.

The rearrangement links TRBV3-1 to TRBJ2-7, with TRBD1 matching over 8 bases. Per germline, CDR1 LGHDT and CDR2 YNNKEL (reference sequence). CDR3 length: 16 amino acids. The ends lost 4 bases at V and 0 bases at J; junction bases unmatched: 8. In DNA form, the CDR3 reads TGTGCCAGCAGCCCCGGAGGACAGGGAGTCTCCTACGAGCAGTACTTC. Translation: CASSPGGQGVSYEQYF.

This clonotype was found a few times. The chain employs TRBV20-1 and TRBJ2-1; 7 nucleotides align to TRBD2. V lost 0 bases, J lost 8 bases, and 10 bases stayed unmatched. This CDR3 spans 15 amino acids. Per germline, CDR1 DFQATT and CDR2 SNEGSKA (reference sequence). The CDR3 loop is CSAREPQGGRHEQFF. The CDR3 bases are TGCAGTGCTAGAGAGCCCCAGGGCGGGAGACATGAGCAGTTCTTC.

This clonotype was counted between two and nine times. This chain joins TRBV25-1 and TRBJ2-3; D is undetermined. Germline assignment: CDR1 MGHDK and CDR2 SYGVNS. This CDR3 contains 10 residues. V lost 3 bases, J lost 8 bases, and 3 bases lay in between. For the CDR3, the DNA is TGTGCCAGCAGTGATGCTACGCAGTATTTT. The encoded protein is CASSDATQYF.

V usage is TRBV2 and J usage is TRBJ2-1, with D hard to call. V was pared by 3 bases and J by 9 bases, with 9 bases between. This CDR3 is 12 amino acids long. Germline CDR1 and CDR2: SNHLY and FYNNEI. This CDR3 reads CASSDGQSEQFF. Here the CDR3 DNA reads TGTGCCAGCAGTGATGGTCAGAGTGAGCAGTTCTTC.

This clonotype has only a few counts. V is TRBV20-1 and J is TRBJ2-1; D gene unclear. V was shortened by 6 bases and J by 9 bases, with 12 bases between the two germline ends. CDR1 is DFQATT and CDR2 is SNEGSKA in the germline V gene (reference sequence). CDR3 length: 11 amino acids. The CDR3 DNA follows: TGCAGTGCGCCCCAAGCTGGTGAGCAGTTCTTC. Its protein product is CSAPQAGEQFF.

This clonotype was seen a few times. The chain recombines TRBV20-1 with TRBJ1-1; 10 bases align to TRBD1. The CDR3 length is 13 residues. Germline V gene lookup returns CDR1 DFQATT and CDR2 SNEGSKA (reference sequence). V lost 7 bases to trimming and J lost 5 bases; unmatched junction nucleotides: 7. As DNA, the CDR3 is TGCAGTGTGTGGGACAGGGGTGATACTGAAGCTTTCTTT. This gives the protein CSVWDRGDTEAFF.

This clonotype was detected a few times. The chain recombines TRBV12-3 or TRBV12-4 with TRBJ1-4; D is unclear. The CDR3 covers 15 residues. Trimming removed 3 bases from V and 5 bases from J, with 13 bases in between. CDR3 region: CASSLERRNNEKLFF. The CDR3 nucleotides read TGTGCCAGCAGTTTGGAAAGACGGAACAATGAAAAACTGTTTTTT.

CDR3 bases: TGTGCCAGCAGTAGGGCGGATCCGAGGGATACGCAGTATTTT. This codes for CASSRADPRDTQYF. V is TRBV12-3 or TRBV12-4 and J is TRBJ2-3; unclear D gene. CDR3 length: 14 amino acids. V lost 5 bases to trimming and J lost 6 bases, with 15 bases between them.

In this sample, this clonotype turned up many times. The chain carries TRBV7-2 and TRBJ2-1; TRBD2 matches at 8 bases. There are 15 residues in the CDR3. Germline CDR1 reads SGHTA; CDR2 reads FQGNSA. Trimming removed 1 base from V and 3 bases from J; junction bases left unmatched: 2. Written as DNA, the CDR3 is TGTGCCAGCAGCTTAGACGGGAGGGACTACAATGAGCAGTTCTTC. Translating gives CASSLDGRDYNEQFF.

The genes are TRBV7-8 and TRBJ1-5; the D is unclear. V was clipped by 0 bases and J by 3 bases, with 9 bases between them. There are 15 residues in the CDR3. The germline gives CDR1 SGHVS, CDR2 FQNEAQ. CDR3 loop: CASSLAKGSNQPQHF. CDR3 bases: TGTGCCAGCAGCTTAGCTAAGGGTTCCAATCAGCCCCAGCATTTT. The full variable domain, with the rest looked up from reference TRBV7-8 and TRBJ1-5, is GAGVSQSPRYKVAKRGQDVALRCDPISGHVSLFWYQQALGQGPEFLTYFQNEAQLDKSGLPSDRFFAERPEGSVSTLKIQRTQQEDSAVYLCASSLAKGSNQPQHFGDGTRLSIL.

V usage is TRBV6-5 and J usage is TRBJ2-3; 8 bases map to TRBD2. Germline CDR1 and CDR2: MNHEY and SVGAGI. The V segment lost 0 bases and the J segment 1 base; nucleotides outside the gene matches: 12. There are 19 residues in the CDR3. As DNA, the CDR3 is TGTGCCAGCAGTTACTCGAAGTTAGCGGGATTTTGGGGCACAGATACGCAGTATTTT. Its protein is CASSYSKLAGFWGTDTQYF.

This clonotype has just a few counts. This chain links TRBV10-3 with TRBJ2-3; D may be TRBD2 (6 bases). The germline V gene encodes CDR1 ENHRY and CDR2 SYGVKD. V was shortened by 2 bases and J by 1 base, with 10 bases between the two germline ends. The CDR3 runs to 15 residues. CDR3 region: CAISEAWEGTDTQYF. The CDR3 region has the DNA TGTGCCATCAGTGAGGCGTGGGAGGGCACAGATACGCAGTATTTT.